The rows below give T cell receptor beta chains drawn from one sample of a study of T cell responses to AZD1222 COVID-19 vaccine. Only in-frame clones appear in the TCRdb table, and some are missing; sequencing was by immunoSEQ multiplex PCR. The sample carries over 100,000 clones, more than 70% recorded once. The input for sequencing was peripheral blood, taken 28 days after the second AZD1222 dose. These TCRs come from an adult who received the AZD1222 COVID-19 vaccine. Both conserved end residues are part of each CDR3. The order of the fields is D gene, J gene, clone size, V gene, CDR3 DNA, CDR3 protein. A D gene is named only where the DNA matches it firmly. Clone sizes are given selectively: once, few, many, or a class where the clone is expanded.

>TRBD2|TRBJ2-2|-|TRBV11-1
TGTGCCAGCAGCTTAGCGGCGGGGGCCGGGGAGCTGTTTTTT
CASSLAAGAGELFF
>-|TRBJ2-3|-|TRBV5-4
TGTGCCAGCAGCGACCGACCCGCAGATACGCAGTATTTT
CASSDRPADTQYF
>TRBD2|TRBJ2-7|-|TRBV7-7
TGTGCCAGCAGCTTGGCGGGGGATTGGAACGAGCAGTACTTC
CASSLAGDWNEQYF
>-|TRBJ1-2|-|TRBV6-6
TGTGCCAGCAGTTACTCATCGGGGGCCCTGAACTATGGCTACACCTTC
CASSYSSGALNYGYTF
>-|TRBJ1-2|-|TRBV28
TGTGCCAGCAGCTCGGACAGCGATGGCTACACCTTC
CASSSDSDGYTF
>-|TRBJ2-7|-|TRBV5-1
TGCGCCAGCAGCTACAGCTCCTACGAGCAGTACTTC
CASSYSSYEQYF
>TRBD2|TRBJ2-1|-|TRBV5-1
TGCGCCAGCAGCTTGGCCCCCGGACTAGCGATTAGCTCCTACAATGAGCAGTTCTTC
CASSLAPGLAISSYNEQFF
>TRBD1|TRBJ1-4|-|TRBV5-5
TGTGCCAGCAGCCACCAGAGACAGGGGCGTGAAAAACTGTTTTTT
CASSHQRQGREKLFF
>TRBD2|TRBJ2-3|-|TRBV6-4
TGTGCCAGCAGTGAACGGGGCGGGGGAACAGATACGCAGTATTTT
CASSERGGGTDTQYF
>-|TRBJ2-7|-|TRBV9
TGTGCCAGCAGCGTAGAAATCGGGGCCTCCTACGAGCAGTACTTC
CASSVEIGASYEQYF
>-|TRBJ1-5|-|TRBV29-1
TGCAGCGTTGAGGGGGGGCCGGGTCAGCCCCAGCATTTT
CSVEGGPGQPQHF
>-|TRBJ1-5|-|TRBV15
TGTGCCACCAGCAGAGGGGGCGGTAATCAGCCCCAGCATTTT
CATSRGGGNQPQHF
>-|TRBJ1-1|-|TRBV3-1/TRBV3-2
TGTGCCAGCAGCCTCTTGGGGACCGCGAACACTGAAGCTTTCTTT
CASSLLGTANTEAFF
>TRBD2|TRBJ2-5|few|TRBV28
TGTGCCAGCAGTCCTGGGACTAGCGGGAGCCACGCTTTTGTGACCCAGTACTTC
CASSPGTSGSHAFVTQYF
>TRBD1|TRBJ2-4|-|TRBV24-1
TGTGCCACCAGTGAGGACACGGGACAGCCGAACCAAAACATTCAGTACTTC
CATSEDTGQPNQNIQYF
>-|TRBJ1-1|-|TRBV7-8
TGTGCCAGCAGCTTAGCGACAGAGTTTAACACTGAAGCTTTCTTT
CASSLATEFNTEAFF
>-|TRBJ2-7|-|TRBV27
TGTGCCAGCAGGACTTCCTACGAGCAGTACTTC
CASRTSYEQYF
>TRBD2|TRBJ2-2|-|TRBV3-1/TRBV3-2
TGTGCCAGCAGCGCACTAGCGGGAGGCACCGGGGAGCTGTTTTTT
CASSALAGGTGELFF
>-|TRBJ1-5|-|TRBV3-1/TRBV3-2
TGTGCCAGCAGCAAAGCGGGGTTTCAGCCCCAGCATTTT
CASSKAGFQPQHF
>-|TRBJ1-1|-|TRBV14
TGTGCCAGCAGCCAAGAGCTGAACACTGAAGCTTTCTTT
CASSQELNTEAFF
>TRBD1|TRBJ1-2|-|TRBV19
TGTGCCAGTAGTTCCGGGACAGGGATTGGCTACACCTTC
CASSSGTGIGYTF
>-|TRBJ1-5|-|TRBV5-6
TGTGCCAGCAGCTTGTCATTTCCAGGGGGCAATCAGCCCCAGCATTTT
CASSLSFPGGNQPQHF
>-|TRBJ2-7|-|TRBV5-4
TGTGCCAGCAGCTTGGCTTTGGACGAGCAGTACTTC
CASSLALDEQYF
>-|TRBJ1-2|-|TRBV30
TGTGCCTGGAGTGTTGCGGCAGGCTATGGCTACACCTTC
CAWSVAAGYGYTF
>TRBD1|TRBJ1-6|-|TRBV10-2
TGCGCCAGCAGTGAGGTGGTTGGACAGGGGTCACCCCTCCACTTT
CASSEVVGQGSPLHF
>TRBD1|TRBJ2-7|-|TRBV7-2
TGTGCCAGCAGCTGGACAGGGGGCTCCTACGAGCAGTACTTC
CASSWTGGSYEQYF
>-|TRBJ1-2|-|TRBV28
TGTGCCAGCAGTTTTCGCATTAGGGCAGCATCCTATGGCTACACCTTC
CASSFRIRAASYGYTF
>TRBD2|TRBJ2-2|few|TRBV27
TGTGCCAGCAGTTTTGGGGGGGCCGGGGAGCTGTTTTTT
CASSFGGAGELFF
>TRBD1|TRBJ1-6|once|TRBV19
TGTGCCAGTGGGGACAGGCCTAATTCACCCCTCCACTTT
CASGDRPNSPLHF
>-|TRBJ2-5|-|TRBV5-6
TGTGCCAGCAGCGCACCGGGACCCTCCCAAGAGACCCAGTACTTC
CASSAPGPSQETQYF
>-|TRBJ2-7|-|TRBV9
TGTGCCAGCAGCCCCCGTTGGAACGCTTACGAGCAGTACTTC
CASSPRWNAYEQYF